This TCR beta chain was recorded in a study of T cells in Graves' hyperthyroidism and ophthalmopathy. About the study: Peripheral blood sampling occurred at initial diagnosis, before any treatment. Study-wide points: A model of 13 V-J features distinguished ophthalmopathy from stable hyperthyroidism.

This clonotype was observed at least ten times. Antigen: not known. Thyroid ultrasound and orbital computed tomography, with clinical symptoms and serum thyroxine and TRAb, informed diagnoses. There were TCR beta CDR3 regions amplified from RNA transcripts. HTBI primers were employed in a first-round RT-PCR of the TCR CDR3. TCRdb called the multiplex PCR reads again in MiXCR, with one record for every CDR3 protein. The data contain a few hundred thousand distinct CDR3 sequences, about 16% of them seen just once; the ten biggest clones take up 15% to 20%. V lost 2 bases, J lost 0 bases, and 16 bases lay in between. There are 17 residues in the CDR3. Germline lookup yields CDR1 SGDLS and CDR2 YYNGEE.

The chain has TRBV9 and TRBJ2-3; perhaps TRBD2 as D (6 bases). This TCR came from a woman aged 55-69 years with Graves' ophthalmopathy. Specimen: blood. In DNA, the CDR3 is TGTGCCAGCAGCGTGTCTCCCCGTAGCGGCAGCACAGATACGCAGTATTTT. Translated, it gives CASSVSPRSGSTDTQYF.